These 31 T cell receptor beta chains came from one sample sequenced in a study of shared clonotypes between healthy human individuals. The repertoire was sequenced with immunoSEQ multiplex PCR; TCRdb's copy has only in-frame clones and lacks some. Among about 2.5 million clones listed, about 90% were seen once. The sample consisted of naive CD4+ T cells from PBMCs. Subset specified: CD45RA+ positively selected. The receptors were gathered from a man younger than 30 in good health. Some clones in this sample may be carry-over from other donors' samples.

In DNA form, the CDR3 reads TGTGCCAGCAGTTTATGGGCACAGAACACTGAAGCTTTCTTT. This encodes CASSLWAQNTEAFF. The V gene is TRBV28, the J gene TRBJ1-1; D gene unclear. V gave up 0 bases and J gave up 1 base, with 6 bases separating them. The CDR3 totals 14 residues. CDR1 and CDR2 (germline): MDHEN, SYDVKM.

For the CDR3, the DNA is TGTGCCAGCAGCTTAGACTCCGGGTCCGAGCAGTACTTC. Translated: CASSLDSGSEQYF. V is TRBV7-9 and J is TRBJ2-7; D is unresolved. Germline V lookup: CDR1 SEHNR, CDR2 FQNEAQ (reference sequence). The CDR3 covers 13 residues. V dropped 1 base and J dropped 6 bases, with 10 bases sitting between them. Supplemented by reference TRBV7-9 and TRBJ2-7, the full variable domain reads DTGVSQNPRHKITKRGQNVTFRCDPISEHNRLYWYRQTLGQGPEFLTYFQNEAQLEKSRLLSDRFSAERPKGSFSTLEIQRTEQGDSAMYLCASSLDSGSEQYFGPGTRLTVT.

The chain uses TRBV6-1 and TRBJ2-2; a possible D gene is TRBD2 (7 bases). Germline CDR1 and CDR2: MNHNS and SASEGT. V gave up 2 bases and J gave up 6 bases, with 16 bases separating them. CDR3 length equals 16 residues. The CDR3, as DNA: TGTGCCAGCAGTGAAAGGGGGGGCGCGGCTGCCGGGGAGCTGTTTTTT. Translated, it gives CASSERGGAAAGELFF.

The chain uses TRBV28 and TRBJ2-7; the D gene is possibly TRBD1 (6 bases). CDR3 length: 14 residues. Between the trimmed V and J ends, which lost 8 bases and 1 base, there was a span of 15 bases. CDR1 is MDHEN, CDR2 SYDVKM, per germline. The CDR3 is CASSRRDKSYEQYF. CDR3 nucleotide sequence: TGTGCCAGCTCTAGAAGGGACAAGTCCTACGAGCAGTACTTC.

V and J are TRBV6-1 and TRBJ2-1; perhaps TRBD2 as D (6 bases). In germline, CDR1 is MNHNS, CDR2 SASEGT. This CDR3 spans 14 amino acids. The V end was cut by 8 bases, the J end by 4 bases, with 15 bases between. The CDR3 protein is CASQTQRAYNEQFF. The DNA of the CDR3 is TGTGCCAGCCAGACCCAGCGGGCATACAATGAGCAGTTCTTC.

The chain has TRBV28 and TRBJ1-5, with D unclear. Trimming pared 6 bases from V and 0 bases from J, leaving 9 bases between. CDR1 is MDHEN and CDR2 is SYDVKM in the germline V gene. The CDR3 loop spans 14 amino acids. The CDR3 reads CASRYGTSNQPQHF. As DNA, the CDR3 is TGTGCCAGCAGGTACGGAACTAGCAATCAGCCCCAGCATTTT.

The rearrangement links TRBV28 to TRBJ1-4; 10 nucleotides match TRBD1. Germline trimming cut 4 bases from V and 6 bases from J; bases unmatched to any gene: 5. Germline V lookup: CDR1 MDHEN, CDR2 SYDVKM. The CDR3 has 15 residues. In DNA form, the CDR3 reads TGTGCCAGCAGTTCTAGGGACAGGGGTTATGAAAAACTGTTTTTT. The encoded protein is CASSSRDRGYEKLFF.

This clone was recorded only once. The CDR3 spells CASSFHLGRFDQETQYF. The CDR3 nucleotides read TGTGCCAGCAGCTTCCACTTGGGCAGATTTGATCAAGAGACCCAGTACTTC. V is TRBV7-2 and J is TRBJ2-5; D is undetermined. Trimming took off 3 bases at V and 2 bases at J, with 19 bases between the two ends. Germline V gene data show CDR1 as SGHTA and CDR2 as FQGNSA. The CDR3 sequence is 17 residues long.

Remarks on this clone: Other DNA sequences of this sample code for an identical CDR3. This chain uses TRBV11-2 with TRBJ2-3; D unresolved. This CDR3 is built from 12 residues. In germline, CDR1 is SGHAT, CDR2 FQNNGV. Trimming cost V 0 bases and J 6 bases, with 4 bases left between them. The CDR3 spells CASSLEGDTQYF. In DNA, the CDR3 is TGTGCCAGCAGCTTAGAGGGGGATACGCAGTATTTT.

This chain uses TRBV27 with TRBJ2-5, with TRBD2 matching over 11 bases. CDR1 is MNHEY, CDR2 SMNVEV, per germline (reference sequence). Trimming removed 9 bases from V and 5 bases from J; junction bases left unmatched: 11. CDR3 length: 15 residues. The CDR3 here is CASNRVASGRETQYF. The DNA of the CDR3 is TGTGCCAGTAACAGAGTGGCTAGCGGGAGGGAGACCCAGTACTTC.

The sample holds one count of this clone. This rearrangement joins TRBV5-4 to TRBJ2-7; D may be TRBD2 (6 bases). This CDR3 has 14 amino acids. The V gene lost 1 base and the J gene lost 5 bases, with 13 bases spanning the gap. Germline assignment: CDR1 SGHNT and CDR2 YYREEE (reference sequence). The DNA of the CDR3 is TGTGCCAGCAGCTTGATCCGGGGGTCGGACGAGCAGTACTTC. Translation gives CASSLIRGSDEQYF.

This chain links TRBV28 with TRBJ1-3; TRBD1 matches 7 bases. The germline V gene has CDR1 MDHEN and CDR2 SYDVKM. Trimming at V came to 6 bases and at J to 5 bases, leaving 7 bases not matched to a gene. The CDR3 runs 14 residues. The CDR3 nucleotides read TGTGCCAGCAGACAGGGGTTAACAAGAAACACCATATATTTT. Translated: CASRQGLTRNTIYF.

This clone was detected only once. This rearrangement joins TRBV28 to TRBJ2-2; D possibly corresponds to TRBD1 (6 bases). The CDR3 extends over 13 amino acids. Trimming removed 6 bases at V and 5 bases at J, with 10 bases between. CDR1 MDHEN and CDR2 SYDVKM come from the germline V gene. The CDR3 is CASSQGRTGELFF. In nucleotides, the CDR3 is TGTGCCAGCAGCCAGGGGCGTACCGGGGAGCTGTTTTTT.

The chain carries TRBV5-4 and TRBJ2-1; TRBD2 matches 11 bases. Germline V gene lookup returns CDR1 SGHNT and CDR2 YYREEE (reference sequence). The CDR3 runs to 15 residues. Trimming cost V 4 bases and J 6 bases; bases outside gene matches: 6. The CDR3 sequence is CASSTTSGSGNEQFF. As DNA, the CDR3 is TGTGCCAGCAGCACCACTAGCGGGAGTGGCAATGAGCAGTTCTTC.

For this clone: Other DNA sequences in this specimen translate into the identical CDR3. The chain links TRBV9 to TRBJ2-1; 12 bases match TRBD2. The V gene end was trimmed by 3 bases and the J gene end by 7 bases; junction bases not matched to a gene: 5. The CDR3 is 15 amino acids. Germline V CDR1 and CDR2: SGDLS, YYNGEE. CDR3 DNA: TGTGCCAGCAGCGAAGGACTAGCGGGATATAATGAGCAGTTCTTC. Translated: CASSEGLAGYNEQFF.

The V call is TRBV7-3, the J call TRBJ2-3; 10 nucleotides agree with TRBD2. This CDR3 is built from 17 residues. V gave up 5 bases and J gave up 2 bases; unmatched junction bases: 10. Germline CDR1 SGHTA, CDR2 FQGTGA. The CDR3 region is CASSDSLAGENTDTQYF. DNA of the CDR3: TGTGCCAGCAGCGATTCCCTAGCGGGAGAGAACACAGATACGCAGTATTTT.

The chain has TRBV28 and TRBJ2-4, with D unresolved. Germline V gene lookup returns CDR1 MDHEN and CDR2 SYDVKM. The CDR3 has 12 residues. V lost 6 bases and J lost 10, with 13 bases in between. CDR3 sequence reads: CASSPGRDIQYF. The CDR3 region has the DNA TGTGCCAGCAGCCCCGGACGAGATATTCAGTACTTC.

This sequence joins TRBV5-1 and TRBJ2-3, with a tentative D call TRBD2 (6 bases). V was trimmed by 6 bases and J by 8 bases, leaving 19 bases between them. The CDR3 extends over 14 amino acids. The germline V gene encodes CDR1 SGHRS and CDR2 YFSETQ. The CDR3, as DNA: TGCGCCAGCATGTCGGGGGTCAGGATGGGTACGCAGTATTTT. It encodes CASMSGVRMGTQYF.

The chain carries TRBV28 and TRBJ1-1, with a weak D call TRBD1 (5 bases). V was cut by 1 base and J by 2 bases, with 14 bases left in between. Germline CDR1 MDHEN, CDR2 SYDVKM. This CDR3 contains 16 residues. CDR3 bases: TGTGCCAGCAGTTTATCCCCCGGACAATCAAACACTGAAGCTTTCTTT. The encoded protein is CASSLSPGQSNTEAFF.

The CDR3 nucleotides are TGTGCCAGCAGCTTGGGAAGACTAGCGGACACAGATACGCAGTATTTT. This gives the protein CASSLGRLADTDTQYF. The V call is TRBV5-4, the J call TRBJ2-3, with 9 bases that match TRBD2. In germline, CDR1 is SGHNT, CDR2 YYREEE (reference sequence). The trim removed 0 bases at V and 2 bases at J, leaving 4 bases unmatched. CDR3 length equals 16 residues. Together with reference TRBV5-4 and TRBJ2-3, the CDR3 gives the full variable domain: ETGVTQSPTHLIKTRGQQVTLRCSSQSGHNTVSWYQQALGQGPQFIFQYYREEENGRGNFPPRFSGLQFPNYSSELNVNALELDDSALYLCASSLGRLADTDTQYFGPGTRLTVL.

The chain links TRBV5-1 to TRBJ2-7; D remains ambiguous. The germline V gene has CDR1 SGHRS and CDR2 YFSETQ. The CDR3 sequence is 12 residues long. Trimming left V 0 bases short and J 4 bases short, with 5 bases between. This CDR3 is CASSLEQYEQYF. Here the CDR3 DNA reads TGCGCCAGCAGCTTGGAGCAATACGAGCAGTACTTC.

The rearrangement links TRBV29-1 to TRBJ2-4, with D tentatively TRBD1 (6 bases). CDR1 is SQVTM, CDR2 ANQGSEA, per germline. V lost 7 bases to trimming and J lost 5 bases, with 15 bases between them. This CDR3 region has 13 residues. As DNA, the CDR3 is TGCAGCGCCCGGACAGTCCTCGAAAACATTCAGTACTTC. It is translated as CSARTVLENIQYF.

As regards this clone: One end of the junction fails to match germline, which may point to a read error. V is TRBV5-1 and J is TRBJ2-1; TRBD2 aligns across 8 bases. Germline CDR1 SGHRS, CDR2 YFSETQ. The CDR3 contains 17 residues. The CDR3 DNA reads as TGCGCCAGCGGCTTGGATCCCGGGAGGGCCGCAATGGGTGAGCAGTTCTTC. Its protein is CASGLDPGRAAMGEQFF.

The chain links TRBV7-2 to TRBJ1-1; 8 bases line up with TRBD1. Looked up from germline, CDR1 is SGHTA and CDR2 is FQGNSA. This CDR3 has 15 residues. Unmatched junction bases numbered 5, after V lost 5 bases and J lost 0 bases. CDR3 region: CASSPDRGMNTEAFF. CDR3 bases: TGTGCCAGCAGCCCAGACAGGGGCATGAACACTGAAGCTTTCTTT.

The chain carries TRBV28 and TRBJ2-1; D is ambiguous. The CDR3 is made up of 13 amino acids. Germline lookup yields CDR1 MDHEN and CDR2 SYDVKM. Trimming shortened V by 3 bases and J by 7 bases, and 10 bases separated the two germline ends. CDR3 sequence reads: CASSLPYMNEQFF. The CDR3 DNA sequence: TGTGCCAGCAGTTTGCCCTACATGAATGAGCAGTTCTTC.

CDR3 sequence: CATSRELGRVNYGYTF. The CDR3 nucleotides read TGTGCCACCAGCAGAGAGTTGGGCAGAGTTAACTATGGCTACACCTTC. This sequence joins TRBV15 and TRBJ1-2; no definite D call. The CDR3 runs to 16 residues. With 0 bases removed from V and 1 base from J, the gap between germline ends came to 12 bases. CDR1 and CDR2 (germline): LNHNV, YYDKDF (reference sequence).

The V call is TRBV9, the J call TRBJ2-3; 7 bases agree with TRBD2. This CDR3 is built from 15 residues. The germline V gene encodes CDR1 SGDLS and CDR2 YYNGEE. J was trimmed by 4 bases and V by 4 bases; bases with no gene match: 9. For the CDR3, the DNA is TGTGCCAGCAGCCCCGGGGGGAAGCGTGCAGATACGCAGTATTTT. The encoded protein is CASSPGGKRADTQYF.

This chain joins TRBV5-6 and TRBJ2-1; no reliable D call. This CDR3 is 12 amino acids long. Trimming pared 4 bases from V and 7 bases from J, leaving 9 bases between. CDR1 SGHDT and CDR2 YYEEEE come from the germline V gene. CDR3 loop: CASSRGPNEQFF. In DNA, the CDR3 is TGTGCCAGCAGCCGTGGGCCAAATGAGCAGTTCTTC.

This clone was recorded once. V gene TRBV29-1 combines with J gene TRBJ1-5; a possible D gene is TRBD1 (6 bases). The CDR3 sequence is 13 residues long. CDR1 is SQVTM and CDR2 is ANQGSEA in the germline V gene. The ends were cut back, 6 bases at V and 3 bases at J, with 12 bases in the middle. CDR3 nucleotides: TGCAGCGTCGGCGGGGGCCTCAATCAGCCCCAGCATTTT. It encodes CSVGGGLNQPQHF. Combining the CDR3 with reference TRBV29-1 and TRBJ1-5 gives the whole variable domain SAVISQKPSRDICQRGTSLTIQCQVDSQVTMMFWYRQQPGQSLTLIATANQGSEATYESGFVIDKFPISRPNLTFSTLTVSNMSPEDSSIYLCSVGGGLNQPQHFGDGTRLSIL.

The chain combines TRBV20-1 with TRBJ1-5; D gene unclear. The V and J ends lost 7 bases and 4 bases respectively, with 8 bases between them. This CDR3 contains 11 residues. Looked up from germline, CDR1 is DFQATT and CDR2 is SNEGSKA (reference sequence). DNA of the CDR3: TGCAGTGTCGCGGGTAATCAGCCCCAGCATTTT. Residues: CSVAGNQPQHF.

J is TRBJ1-5 and V is TRBV27; D remains unclear. V was pared by 3 bases and J by 4 bases, with 13 bases between. CDR1 and CDR2 from the germline V gene are MNHEY and SMNVEV (reference sequence). The CDR3 is made up of 15 amino acids. The CDR3 nucleotides are TGTGCCAGCAGTTTGATCGTGGGGTTGAATCAGCCCCAGCATTTT. Its translation: CASSLIVGLNQPQHF.